This T cell receptor beta chain was recovered during a study of blood T cell repertoires in COVID-19. This CDR3 comprises 14 residues. Trimming took 6 bases from V and 6 from J; bases not matched to a gene: 6. Germline lookup yields CDR1 MDHEN and CDR2 SYDVKM. As originally analysed: Cell counts per sample came from amplifying reference gene primers. The repertoire was sequenced with immunoSEQ multiplex PCR; TCRdb's copy has only in-frame clones and lacks some. V, J and clone size were drawn from that table, and D and trimming were deduced from the DNA. Of under 150,000 clones listed, 70% to 90% were seen once; the top ten hold approximately 2.7%.

V gene TRBV28 combines with J gene TRBJ2-7; TRBD2 matches at 12 bases. The sequence came from a woman in her 40s with active or convalescent COVID-19. Sequenced material: peripheral blood. CDR3 region: CASSELAGGREQYF. The CDR3 DNA sequence: TGTGCCAGCAGCGAACTAGCGGGAGGACGCGAGCAGTACTTC.